The 17 T cell receptor beta chains listed next were all sequenced from one sample in a study of T cells expressing NK-cell markers. TCRdb reprocessed the 5' RACE reads and keeps a single row for each CDR3 protein, giving no DNA. There are a few hundred thousand distinct CDR3 sequences in the sample, with about 1.5% held by the top ten. Sequenced: blood T cells: a sorted CD56 or NKG2C T cell subset, CD4+ or CD8+ T cells, or bulk PBMC T cells (not recorded which). These receptors were obtained from a woman between 45 and 60 years old in good health.

This chain joins TRBV9 and TRBJ2-5; absent DNA, TCRdb's TRBD2 call cannot be checked. CDR1 and CDR2 (germline): SGDLS, YYNGEE. The CDR3 covers 13 residues. CDR3 in amino acids: CASSAGLKETQYF.

V and J are TRBV6-1 and TRBJ1-1. CDR1 and CDR2 (germline): MNHNS, SASEGT. There are 12 residues in the CDR3. The CDR3 reads CASMGEAAEAFF.

The CDR3 sequence is CASSPEGYTGELFF. V and J are TRBV18 and TRBJ2-2; TCRdb designates TRBD2, a call that cannot be tested without DNA. There are 14 residues in the CDR3. CDR1 is KGHSH and CDR2 is LQKENI in the germline V gene.

The chain has TRBV6-2 or TRBV6-3 and TRBJ2-5. Germline CDR1 reads MNHEY; CDR2 reads SVGEGT. This CDR3 spans 17 amino acids. CDR3 region: CASSYSSGLANKETQYF.

The CDR3: CSAGSPSYEQYF. The chain links TRBV20-1 to TRBJ2-7; there is no DNA to check the TCRdb D call of TRBD1. The CDR3 totals 12 residues. In germline, CDR1 is DFQATT, CDR2 SNEGSKA (reference sequence).

The genes are TRBV7-2 and TRBJ2-1; TCRdb selects TRBD1, and the lack of DNA leaves this call unchecked. The V gene's germline CDR1 is SGHTA and CDR2 FQGNSA. The CDR3 sequence is 17 residues long. The CDR3 protein is CASSRGGGLGSYNEQFF.

The V gene is TRBV4-1, the J gene TRBJ1-4. The V gene's germline CDR1 is MGHRA and CDR2 YSYEKL. CDR3 length: 13 amino acids. The CDR3 reads CASAVAWGEKLFF.

The rearrangement uses TRBV9 and TRBJ1-2; the TCRdb D gene call, TRBD1, has no DNA to confirm it. The CDR3 is 15 amino acids. Germline lookup yields CDR1 SGDLS and CDR2 YYNGEE. This CDR3 reads CASSVYPGQVVGYTF. The whole variable domain, remainder taken from reference TRBV9 and TRBJ1-2, is DSGVTQTPKHLITATGQRVTLRCSPRSGDLSVYWYQQSLDQGLQFLIQYYNGEERAKGNILERFSAQQFPDLHSELNLSSLELGDSALYFCASSVYPGQVVGYTFGSGTRLTVV.

The chain uses TRBV7-2 and TRBJ2-5; absent DNA, TCRdb's TRBD2 call cannot be checked. The V gene's germline CDR1 is SGHTA and CDR2 FQGNSA. CDR3 length: 14 residues. Here the CDR3 reads CASATSLGQETQYF.

The V call is TRBV9, the J call TRBJ2-1; TCRdb returns TRBD1, unconfirmable since there is no DNA. This CDR3 contains 15 residues. The V gene's germline CDR1 is SGDLS and CDR2 YYNGEE. This CDR3 reads CASSVGQGAANEQFF. Combining the CDR3 with reference TRBV9 and TRBJ2-1 gives the whole variable domain DSGVTQTPKHLITATGQRVTLRCSPRSGDLSVYWYQQSLDQGLQFLIQYYNGEERAKGNILERFSAQQFPDLHSELNLSSLELGDSALYFCASSVGQGAANEQFFGPGTRLTVL.

The V gene is TRBV5-1, the J gene TRBJ2-1; TCRdb's D gene call, TRBD2, goes unchecked for lack of DNA. Germline CDR1 SGHRS, CDR2 YFSETQ. The CDR3 sequence is 20 residues long. CDR3 region: CASSLVPAGGPGGSYNEQFF.

This rearrangement joins TRBV10-3 to TRBJ2-2. Looked up from germline, CDR1 is ENHRY and CDR2 is SYGVKD. The CDR3 contains 16 residues. Here the CDR3 reads CAISYPTSQNTGELFF.

The V gene is TRBV20-1, the J gene TRBJ2-1; absent DNA, TCRdb's TRBD2 call cannot be checked. Looked up from germline, CDR1 is DFQATT and CDR2 is SNEGSKA (reference sequence). This CDR3 has 14 residues. The CDR3 loop reads CSARDYATGAGQFF.

V gene TRBV11-2 combines with J gene TRBJ1-1; there is no DNA to check the TCRdb D call of TRBD1. Germline CDR1 and CDR2: SGHAT and FQNNGV. CDR3 length equals 15 residues. The chain's CDR3 is CASSMPQGRHTEAFF.

The rearrangement links TRBV2 to TRBJ2-7; the TRBD2 assignment by TCRdb is unverifiable without DNA. Germline V gene sequence: CDR1 SNHLY, CDR2 FYNNEI. The CDR3 length is 13 residues. The chain's CDR3 is CASRAVLSYEQYF. The full variable domain, completed using reference TRBV2 and TRBJ2-7, is EPEVTQTPSHQVTQMGQEVILRCVPISNHLYFYWYRQILGQKVEFLVSFYNNEISEKSEIFDDQFSVERPDGSNFTLKIRSTKLEDSAMYFCASRAVLSYEQYFGPGTRLTVT.

This chain connects TRBV4-1 to TRBJ1-2. Germline assignment: CDR1 MGHRA and CDR2 YSYEKL. This CDR3 is built from 15 residues. The CDR3 loop is CASSQNRAGNYGYTF.

V and J are TRBV13 and TRBJ1-4; TCRdb proposes TRBD1, but this gene call is untestable without DNA. CDR1 is PRHDT and CDR2 is FYEKMQ in the germline V gene (reference sequence). This CDR3 has 15 amino acids. CDR3 loop: CASSARTGGGEKLFF.